These 13 T cell receptor beta chains were all obtained from the same sample, sequenced in a study of T-cell reconstitution after alpha-beta-depleted transplantation in children. Library preparation (for TCRbeta) was performed with unique molecular identifiers. MiXCR, run by TCRdb on the PCR reads, gives a single entry per CDR3 protein. The sample includes more than 550,000 distinct CDR3 sequences, about 10% of them seen just once. The material sequenced was PBMCs from the stem cell graft donor, taken from the stem cell graft. The receptors stem from a human donor who donated a stem cell graft to a child with acute myeloid leukemia.

This clonotype was counted between two and nine times. V and J are TRBV20-1 and TRBJ1-2; the match to TRBD1 covers 7 bases. Trimming took 3 bases from V and 5 from J; bases not matched to a gene: 12. The CDR3 has 15 residues. CDR1 and CDR2 from the germline V gene are DFQATT and SNEGSKA (reference sequence). CDR3 DNA sequence: TGCAGTGCTAGCCCCCACCAACAGGGGTCATATGGCTACACCTTC. Its translation is CSASPHQQGSYGYTF.

This clonotype was counted ten times or more. V is TRBV29-1 and J is TRBJ2-7; 9 bases match TRBD1. CDR3 size: 14 residues. V shed 4 bases and J 4 bases; nucleotides not matched to a gene: 8. The germline gives CDR1 SQVTM, CDR2 ANQGSEA. CDR3 protein: CSVVRGQGRYEQYF. The DNA for the CDR3 is TGCAGCGTTGTACGGGGACAGGGCAGGTACGAGCAGTACTTC.

This clonotype was counted a few times. The rearrangement links TRBV12-3 or TRBV12-4 to TRBJ2-2; D remains unclear. Trimming stripped 1 base from V and 0 bases from J, with 6 bases between. This CDR3 region has 15 residues. CDR3 loop: CASSLEQPNTGELFF. CDR3 coding DNA: TGTGCCAGCAGTTTAGAACAGCCGAACACCGGGGAGCTGTTTTTT.

Only a few counts were recorded for this clonotype. This CDR3 reads CASSFVGTGGYEQYF. The CDR3 DNA sequence: TGTGCCAGCAGCTTTGTGGGGACTGGCGGCTACGAGCAGTACTTC. The V and J genes are TRBV7-8 and TRBJ2-7, with D possibly TRBD2 on 6 matching bases. V was clipped by 3 bases and J by 3 bases, with 15 bases between them. The CDR3 runs 15 residues. Per germline, CDR1 SGHVS and CDR2 FQNEAQ.

This clonotype was detected ten times or more. The V and J genes are TRBV18 and TRBJ2-3; TRBD1 aligns across 9 bases. Losses at the gene ends were 3 bases for V and 2 bases for J; bases not matched to a gene: 3. Per germline, CDR1 KGHSH and CDR2 LQKENI. The CDR3 covers 15 residues. Here the CDR3 DNA reads TGTGCCAGCTCACCCCGGACAGGGGACACAGATACGCAGTATTTT. Amino acids: CASSPRTGDTDTQYF.

This clonotype was detected a few times. In DNA form, the CDR3 reads TGCAGCGTTGGGGGATGGGACTATGGCTACACCTTC. Protein sequence: CSVGGWDYGYTF. The genes are TRBV29-1 and TRBJ1-2; no firm D call. Deletions cut 4 bases from V and 3 bases from J, with 9 bases between. The CDR3 loop spans 12 amino acids. CDR1 is SQVTM and CDR2 is ANQGSEA in the germline V gene.

This clonotype was counted between two and nine times. Written as DNA, the CDR3 is TGTGCCATCAGTTCTTCCGGGACAGGGCAGGGCGGGGAGCTGTTTTTT. Its protein is CAISSSGTGQGGELFF. The chain uses TRBV10-3 and TRBJ2-2; 9 bases align to TRBD1. V shed 5 bases, J shed 7 bases, and the junction held 11 bases outside the gene matches. Per the germline V gene, CDR1 is ENHRY and CDR2 is SYGVKD. The CDR3 contains 16 residues.

A few counts support this clonotype. The chain links TRBV7-9 to TRBJ2-7; the match to TRBD2 covers 9 bases. With 1 base clipped from V and 6 bases from J, the junction kept 10 bases outside the gene matches. This CDR3 spans 16 amino acids. Per germline, CDR1 SEHNR and CDR2 FQNEAQ (reference sequence). The CDR3 protein is CASSLGGVAGASEQYF. CDR3 bases: TGTGCCAGCAGCTTAGGGGGGGTAGCGGGAGCTTCCGAGCAGTACTTC.

This chain uses TRBV28 with TRBJ2-7, with a possible D match to TRBD2 (5 bases). V dropped 10 bases and J dropped 4 bases, with 17 bases sitting between them. Germline V lookup: CDR1 MDHEN, CDR2 SYDVKM. This CDR3 is 13 amino acids long. The CDR3 sequence: CATLSPGGYEQYF. The CDR3 DNA reads as TGTGCCACTCTGAGCCCGGGCGGGTACGAGCAGTACTTC.

The chain employs TRBV7-2 and TRBJ1-4; D remains unclear. Germline CDR1 and CDR2: SGHTA and FQGNSA. The ends were cut back, 4 bases at V and 2 bases at J, with 8 bases in the middle. This CDR3 spans 14 amino acids. The CDR3 DNA is TGTGCCAGCAGCTGGGCAGTGACTAATGAAAAACTGTTTTTT. This translates into CASSWAVTNEKLFF.

This clonotype was detected ten times or more. The chain couples TRBV11-2 to TRBJ1-3; no reliable D call. This CDR3 has 16 residues. Between the trimmed V and J ends, which lost 3 bases and 0 bases, there was a span of 12 bases. Per the germline V gene, CDR1 is SGHAT and CDR2 is FQNNGV. CDR3 residues: CASSLTTGISGNTIYF. In DNA, the CDR3 is TGTGCCAGCAGCTTGACTACTGGAATCTCTGGAAACACCATATATTTT.

This clonotype showed up many times. This chain joins TRBV6-2 or TRBV6-3 and TRBJ2-1, with D perhaps TRBD1 or TRBD2 (5 bases each). Germline CDR1 reads MNHEY; CDR2 reads SVGEGT. There are 15 residues in the CDR3. With 5 bases removed from V and 4 bases from J, the gap between germline ends came to 15 bases. The CDR3 DNA is TGTGCCAGCAGTGGGGGTCTTAGCGTGTACAATGAGCAGTTCTTC. It specifies CASSGGLSVYNEQFF.

In its sample, this clonotype was seen many times. The V call is TRBV20-1, the J call TRBJ2-7; the match to TRBD1 covers 8 bases. CDR1 and CDR2 from the germline V gene are DFQATT and SNEGSKA (reference sequence). V gave up 0 bases and J gave up 7 bases; unmatched junction bases: 11. The CDR3 spans 15 residues. As DNA, the CDR3 is TGCAGTGCTAGAGATATGAGGCAGGGGGCTCGGGAGCAGTACTTC. It codes for CSARDMRQGAREQYF.